The T cell receptor (beta chain) under discussion was sequenced for a study of CD8+CD57+ T cells in acquired aplastic anemia. About the study: Sorted CD4+ plus CD8+ cells gave DNA averaging approximately 3.2 ug. Healthy donor CD4+ samples were sequenced to a depth that averaged approximately 9.9 million reads. Study-wide results and limits: No significant patient-versus-control difference appeared in CD8+ Simpson's diversity. There were fewer than 35 CD8+ CDR3 sequences that occurred in both patients and controls.

Investigators profiled TCR beta VDJ and CDR3 from genomic DNA template. TCRdb re-called the reads through MiXCR, storing one row per CDR3 protein. Of around 180,000 distinct CDR3 sequences listed, 63% are singletons. The CDR3 loop spans 17 amino acids. Germline CDR1 and CDR2: ENHRY and SYGVKD. In regard to this clonotype: Its antigen is as yet unknown. Sequence at one end of the junction differs from germline and may be a read error.

The TCR comes from a human donor in good health. This rearrangement joins TRBV10-3 to TRBJ1-1; a possible D gene is TRBD1 (6 bases). The sample was sorted CD4+, CD8+, or CD8+CD57+ T cells (not recorded which) from PBMCs. The CDR3 sequence is CAISGPTGSGQYTEAFF. The CDR3 DNA is TGTGCCATCAGTGGCCCCACAGGGAGCGGGCAGTACACTGAGGCTTTCTTT.